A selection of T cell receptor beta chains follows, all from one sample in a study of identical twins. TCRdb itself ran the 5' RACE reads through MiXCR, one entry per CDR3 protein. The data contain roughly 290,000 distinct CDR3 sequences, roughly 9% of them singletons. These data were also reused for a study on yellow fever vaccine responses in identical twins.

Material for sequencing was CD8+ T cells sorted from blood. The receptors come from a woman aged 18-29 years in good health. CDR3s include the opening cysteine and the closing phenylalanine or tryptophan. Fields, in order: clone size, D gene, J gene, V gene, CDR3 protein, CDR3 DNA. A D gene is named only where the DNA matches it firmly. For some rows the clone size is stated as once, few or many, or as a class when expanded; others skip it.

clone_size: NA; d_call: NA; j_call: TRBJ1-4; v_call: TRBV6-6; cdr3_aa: CASSGVNEKLFF; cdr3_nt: TGTGCCAGCTCGGGAGTTAATGAAAAACTGTTTTTT
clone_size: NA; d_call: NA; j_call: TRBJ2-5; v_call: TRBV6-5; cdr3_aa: CASSNTGRQETQYF; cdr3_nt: TGTGCCAGCAGTAACACAGGAAGACAAGAGACCCAGTACTTC
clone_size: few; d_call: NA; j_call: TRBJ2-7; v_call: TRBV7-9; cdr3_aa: CASKPPGTPYEQYF; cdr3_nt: TGTGCCAGCAAACCACCCGGGACCCCCTACGAGCAGTACTTC
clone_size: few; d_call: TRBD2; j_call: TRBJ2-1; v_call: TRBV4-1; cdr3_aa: CASSQQDPSGLINEQFF; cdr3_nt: TGCGCCAGCAGCCAACAAGATCCTAGCGGACTTATTAATGAGCAGTTCTTC
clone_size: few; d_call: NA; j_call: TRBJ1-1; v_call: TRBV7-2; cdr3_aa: CASSPQTGLSTEAFF; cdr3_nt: TGTGCCAGCAGCCCTCAAACAGGGTTGAGCACTGAAGCTTTCTTT
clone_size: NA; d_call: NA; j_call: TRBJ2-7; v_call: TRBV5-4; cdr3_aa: CASGSNEQYF; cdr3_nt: TGTGCCAGCGGGTCGAACGAGCAGTACTTC
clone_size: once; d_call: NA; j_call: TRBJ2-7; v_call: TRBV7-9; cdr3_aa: CASSSRDPSSYEQYF; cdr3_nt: TGTGCCAGCAGCTCCCGGGACCCAAGCTCCTACGAGCAGTACTTC
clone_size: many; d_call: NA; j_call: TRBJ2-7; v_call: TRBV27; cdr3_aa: CASNRLMGGGAYEQYF; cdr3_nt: TGTGCCAGCAACAGACTAATGGGGGGCGGGGCCTACGAGCAGTACTTC
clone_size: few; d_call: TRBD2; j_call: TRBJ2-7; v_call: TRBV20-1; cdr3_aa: CSARDLGTNYEQYF; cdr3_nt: TGCAGTGCTAGAGATCTAGGGACTAACTACGAGCAGTACTTC
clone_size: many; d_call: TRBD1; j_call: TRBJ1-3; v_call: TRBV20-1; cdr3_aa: CSATRQGVLNTIYF; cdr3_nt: TGCAGTGCTACCCGACAGGGGGTATTGAACACCATATATTTT
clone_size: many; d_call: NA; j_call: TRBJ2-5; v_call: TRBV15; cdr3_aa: CATSTLDFGDQMETQYF; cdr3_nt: TGTGCCACCAGCACGTTAGATTTCGGGGATCAGATGGAGACCCAGTACTTC